This TCR beta chain was sequenced in a study of blood T cell repertoires in COVID-19. The overall study: Some COVID-19 samples were acute and others convalescent; all came from the United States, Italy and Spain. T cells, B-cell-depleted T cells, or PBMCs provided the cDNA or gDNA that served as material.

The germline V and J ends were trimmed by 2 bases and 2 bases, with 23 bases remaining between them. The CDR3 is 19 amino acids. Germline values: CDR1 KGHDR, CDR2 SFDVKD. Under the authors' procedure: Reference gene primer amplification yielded estimated nucleated cell counts. Assay used: immunoSEQ multiplex PCR; TCRdb lists only in-frame clones, some missing. V, J and clone size reflect that table, while D and trimming were determined from the DNA. The sample has 200,000 to 300,000 clones, just under 90% seen once; the top ten hold 3% to 4%. The TCR originated in a woman aged 40 to 55 with acute or convalescent COVID-19. What was sequenced was peripheral blood. The chain uses TRBV24-1 and TRBJ2-5; D is undetermined. CDR3 nucleotides: TGTGCCACCAGTGATTCCTCCTCGGTTGGGCATGTCCAACAAGAGACCCAGTACTTC. This translates into CATSDSSSVGHVQQETQYF.